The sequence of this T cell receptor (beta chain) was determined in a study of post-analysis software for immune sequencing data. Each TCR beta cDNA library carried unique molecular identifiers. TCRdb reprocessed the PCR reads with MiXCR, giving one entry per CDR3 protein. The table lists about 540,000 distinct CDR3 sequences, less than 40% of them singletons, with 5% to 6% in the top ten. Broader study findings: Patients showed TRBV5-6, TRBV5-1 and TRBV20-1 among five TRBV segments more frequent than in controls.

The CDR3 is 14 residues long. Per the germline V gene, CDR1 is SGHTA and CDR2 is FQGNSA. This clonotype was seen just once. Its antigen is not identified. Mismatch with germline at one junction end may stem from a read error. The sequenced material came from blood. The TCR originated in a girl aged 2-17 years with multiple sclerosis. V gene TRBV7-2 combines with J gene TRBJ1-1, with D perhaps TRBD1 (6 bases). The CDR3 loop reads CASSLVQGNAEAFF. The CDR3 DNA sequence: TGTGCCAGCAGCTTAGTGCAGGGGAACGCTGAAGCTTTCTTT.